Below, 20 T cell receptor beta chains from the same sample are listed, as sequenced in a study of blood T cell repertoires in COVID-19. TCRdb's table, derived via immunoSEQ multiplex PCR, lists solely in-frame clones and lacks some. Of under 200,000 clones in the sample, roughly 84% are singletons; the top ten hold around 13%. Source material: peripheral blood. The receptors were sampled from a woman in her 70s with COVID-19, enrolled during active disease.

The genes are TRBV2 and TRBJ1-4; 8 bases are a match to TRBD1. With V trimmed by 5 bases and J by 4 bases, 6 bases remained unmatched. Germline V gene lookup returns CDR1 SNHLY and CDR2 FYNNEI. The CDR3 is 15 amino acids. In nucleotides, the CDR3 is TGTGCCAGCAGTTTTGCAGGGGGCGTTAATGAAAAACTGTTTTTT. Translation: CASSFAGGVNEKLFF.

DNA for the CDR3: TGTGCCAGCAGCTTAACCGCGACTGGAGAGACCCAGTACTTC. Amino acids: CASSLTATGETQYF. The gene calls are TRBV7-3 and TRBJ2-5; D gene ambiguous. This CDR3 is 14 amino acids long. In germline, CDR1 is SGHTA, CDR2 FQGTGA. Deletions cut 0 bases from V and 4 bases from J, with 9 bases between.

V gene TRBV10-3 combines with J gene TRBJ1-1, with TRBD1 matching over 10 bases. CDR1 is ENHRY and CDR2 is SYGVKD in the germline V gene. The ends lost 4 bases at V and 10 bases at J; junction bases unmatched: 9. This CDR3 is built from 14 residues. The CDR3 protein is CAISGAGTGDGAFF. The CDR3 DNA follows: TGTGCCATCAGTGGAGCCGGGACAGGGGATGGAGCTTTCTTT.

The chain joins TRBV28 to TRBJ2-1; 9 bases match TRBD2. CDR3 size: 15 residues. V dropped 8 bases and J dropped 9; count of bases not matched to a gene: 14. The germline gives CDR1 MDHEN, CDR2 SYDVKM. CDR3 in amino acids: CASLGGGRVDREQFF. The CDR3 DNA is TGTGCCAGCCTCGGTGGCGGGAGGGTGGATCGTGAGCAGTTCTTC.

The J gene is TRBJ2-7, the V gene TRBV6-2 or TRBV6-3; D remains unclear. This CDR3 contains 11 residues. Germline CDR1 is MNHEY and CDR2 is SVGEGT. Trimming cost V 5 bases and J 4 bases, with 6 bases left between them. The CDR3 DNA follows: TGTGCCAGCAGTCAATTTTACGAGCAGTACTTC. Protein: CASSQFYEQYF.

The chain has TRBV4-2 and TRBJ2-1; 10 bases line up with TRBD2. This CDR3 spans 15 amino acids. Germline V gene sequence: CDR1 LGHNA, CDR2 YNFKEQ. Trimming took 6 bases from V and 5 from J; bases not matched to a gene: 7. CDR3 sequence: CASRQRGGANNEQFF. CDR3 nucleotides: TGTGCCAGCAGACAGCGGGGGGGAGCAAACAATGAGCAGTTCTTC.

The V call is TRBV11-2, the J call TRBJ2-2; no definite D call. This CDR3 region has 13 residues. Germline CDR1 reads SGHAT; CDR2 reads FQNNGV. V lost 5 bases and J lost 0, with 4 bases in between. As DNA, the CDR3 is TGTGCCAGCAGCCATCCGAACACCGGGGAGCTGTTTTTT. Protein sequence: CASSHPNTGELFF.

CDR3 residues: CASSLVWRGTYEQYF. CDR3 sequence (DNA): TGCGCCAGCAGCTTGGTTTGGCGGGGGACGTACGAGCAGTACTTC. This chain links TRBV5-1 with TRBJ2-7, with 7 positions matching TRBD2. Germline CDR1 SGHRS, CDR2 YFSETQ. V trimming: 0 bases; J trimming: 4 bases; junction bases outside the gene matches: 7. The CDR3 loop spans 15 amino acids.

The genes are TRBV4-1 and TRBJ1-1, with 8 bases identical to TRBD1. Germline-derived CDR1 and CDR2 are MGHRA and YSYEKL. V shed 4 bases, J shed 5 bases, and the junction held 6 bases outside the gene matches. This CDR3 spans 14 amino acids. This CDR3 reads CASSPGTGRTEAFF. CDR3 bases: TGCGCCAGCAGCCCCGGGACAGGTAGGACTGAAGCTTTCTTT.

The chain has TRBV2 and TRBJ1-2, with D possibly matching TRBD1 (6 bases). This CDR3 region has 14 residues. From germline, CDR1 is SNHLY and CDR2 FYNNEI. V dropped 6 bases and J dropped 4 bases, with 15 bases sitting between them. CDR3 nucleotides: TGTGCCAGCAGAATGGGACATTCGTTCTATGGCTACACCTTC. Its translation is CASRMGHSFYGYTF.

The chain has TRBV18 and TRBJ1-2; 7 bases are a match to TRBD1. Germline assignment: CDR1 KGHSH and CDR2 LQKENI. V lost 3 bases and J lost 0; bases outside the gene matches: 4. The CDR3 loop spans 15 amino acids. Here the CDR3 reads CASSPTDRPNYGYTF. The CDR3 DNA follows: TGTGCCAGCTCACCCACGGACAGGCCTAACTATGGCTACACCTTC.

The CDR3 DNA reads as TGTGCCTGGAGTGTACTGACAGGGGTGACCGGGGAGCTGTTTTTT. Translating it yields CAWSVLTGVTGELFF. The genes are TRBV30 and TRBJ2-2; 8 bases are a match to TRBD1. V gave up 0 bases and J gave up 5 bases; unmatched junction bases: 5. The CDR3 covers 15 residues. Germline V gene data show CDR1 as GTSNPN and CDR2 as SVGIG (reference sequence).

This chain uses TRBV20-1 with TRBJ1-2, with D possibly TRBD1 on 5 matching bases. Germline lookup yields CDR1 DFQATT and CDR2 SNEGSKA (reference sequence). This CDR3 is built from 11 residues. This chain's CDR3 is CSAGYNYGYTF. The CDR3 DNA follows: TGCAGCGCAGGGTACAACTATGGCTACACCTTC.

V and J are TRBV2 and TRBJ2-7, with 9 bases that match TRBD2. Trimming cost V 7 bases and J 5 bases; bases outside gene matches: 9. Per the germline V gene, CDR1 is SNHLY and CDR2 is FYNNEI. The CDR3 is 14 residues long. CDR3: CASNPGLATHEQYF. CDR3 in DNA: TGTGCCAGCAACCCGGGACTAGCTACCCACGAGCAGTACTTC.

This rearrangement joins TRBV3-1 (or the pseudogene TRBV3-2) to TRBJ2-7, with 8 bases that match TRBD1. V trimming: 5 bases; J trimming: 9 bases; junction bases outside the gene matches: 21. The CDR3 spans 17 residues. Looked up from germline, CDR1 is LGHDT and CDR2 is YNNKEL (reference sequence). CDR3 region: CASSSRSPQGAILRQYF. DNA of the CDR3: TGTGCCAGCAGCTCCCGGTCCCCCCAGGGGGCAATTTTGAGGCAGTACTTC.

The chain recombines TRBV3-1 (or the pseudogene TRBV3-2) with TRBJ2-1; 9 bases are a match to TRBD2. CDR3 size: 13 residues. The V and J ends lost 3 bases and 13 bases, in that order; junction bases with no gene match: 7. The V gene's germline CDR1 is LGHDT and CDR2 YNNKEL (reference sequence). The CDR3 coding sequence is TGTGCCAGCAGCCAGCCTTCCGGGACTAGCCAGTTCTTC. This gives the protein CASSQPSGTSQFF.

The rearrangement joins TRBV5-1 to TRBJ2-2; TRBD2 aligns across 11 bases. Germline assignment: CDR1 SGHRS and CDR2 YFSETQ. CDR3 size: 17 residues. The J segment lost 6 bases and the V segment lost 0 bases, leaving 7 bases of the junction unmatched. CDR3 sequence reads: CASSLVLLAGEAGELFF. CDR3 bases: TGCGCCAGCAGCTTGGTTTTACTAGCGGGAGAGGCCGGGGAGCTGTTTTTT. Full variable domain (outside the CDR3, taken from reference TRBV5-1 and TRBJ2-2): KAGVTQTPRYLIKTRGQQVTLSCSPISGHRSVSWYQQTPGQGLQFLFEYFSETQRNKGNFPGRFSGRQFSNSRSEMNVSTLELGDSALYLCASSLVLLAGEAGELFFGEGSRLTVL.

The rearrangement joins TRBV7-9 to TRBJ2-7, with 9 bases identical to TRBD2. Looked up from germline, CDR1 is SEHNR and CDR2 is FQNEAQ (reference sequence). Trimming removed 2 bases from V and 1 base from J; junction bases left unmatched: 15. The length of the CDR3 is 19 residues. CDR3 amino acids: CASSLKSASGMIRSYEQYF. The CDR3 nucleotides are TGTGCCAGCAGCTTAAAGTCGGCTAGCGGGATGATCAGATCCTACGAGCAGTACTTC.

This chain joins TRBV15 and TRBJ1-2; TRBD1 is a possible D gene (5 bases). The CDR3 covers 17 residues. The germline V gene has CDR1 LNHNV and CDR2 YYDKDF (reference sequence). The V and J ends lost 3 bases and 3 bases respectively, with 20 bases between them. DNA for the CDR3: TGTGCCACCAGCAGCCTGCGGGGCGTCAGTGGTGACTATGGCTACACCTTC. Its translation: CATSSLRGVSGDYGYTF.

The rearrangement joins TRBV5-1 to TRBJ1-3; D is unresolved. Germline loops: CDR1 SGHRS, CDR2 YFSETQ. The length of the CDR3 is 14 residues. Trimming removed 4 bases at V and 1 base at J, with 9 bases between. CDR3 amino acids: CASSPEGSGNTIYF. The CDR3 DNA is TGCGCCAGCAGCCCGGAGGGATCTGGAAACACCATATATTTT.